These 30 T cell receptor beta chains share one sample of origin, sequenced in a study of blood T cell repertoires in COVID-19. Method: immunoSEQ multiplex PCR; TCRdb's copy keeps in-frame clones and lacks some. The data hold approximately 190,000 clones, with 80% to 90% observed a single time. The sequencing sample was made of peripheral blood. These receptors were collected from a human donor in a cohort sampled during active COVID-19.

The chain uses TRBV6-6 and TRBJ2-3, with 10 positions matching TRBD2. CDR1 is MNHNY and CDR2 is SVGAGI in the germline V gene (reference sequence). V shed 7 bases and J 8 bases; nucleotides not matched to a gene: 9. This CDR3 spans 14 amino acids. The CDR3 region is CASTLAGEGGTQYF. The CDR3 DNA reads TGTGCCAGCACTCTAGCGGGGGAGGGGGGTACGCAGTATTTT.

CDR3 sequence (DNA): TGTGCCAGCAGTTCCAAAGGGGAGGGTGGCTATGGCTACACCTTC. Residues: CASSSKGEGGYGYTF. This chain links TRBV6-5 with TRBJ1-2; TRBD1 is a possible D gene (5 bases). V was cut by 4 bases and J by 4 bases, with 16 bases left in between. The CDR3 length is 15 residues. Germline CDR1 reads MNHEY; CDR2 reads SVGAGI.

This clone was found a few times. The gene calls are TRBV7-3 and TRBJ2-1; TRBD1 might be the D (6 bases). Trimming removed 5 bases at V and 15 bases at J, with 14 bases between. The length of the CDR3 is 11 residues. Germline V lookup: CDR1 SGHTA, CDR2 FQGTGA. CDR3: CASSQKGVLFF. The CDR3 bases are TGTGCCAGCAGCCAAAAGGGGGTTCTGTTCTTC.

The chain combines TRBV29-1 with TRBJ1-2; 7 positions match TRBD1. The CDR3 totals 11 residues. Germline CDR1 and CDR2: SQVTM and ANQGSEA. The junction had 3 bases not matched to a gene; V was cut back by 8 bases and J by 3 bases. CDR3 bases: TGCAGCTCGGGGACAGACTATGGCTACACCTTC. This codes for CSSGTDYGYTF.

The V call is TRBV10-3, the J call TRBJ2-3; D is unclear. The germline V gene has CDR1 ENHRY and CDR2 SYGVKD. V was trimmed by 3 bases and J by 1 base, leaving 5 bases between them. This CDR3 contains 13 residues. CDR3 bases: TGTGCCATCAGTGACCGTGGCACAGATACGCAGTATTTT. Translated: CAISDRGTDTQYF.

This clone was observed a few times. The J gene is TRBJ1-1, the V gene TRBV24-1, with D hard to call. V was pared by 9 bases and J by 4 bases, with 14 bases between. This CDR3 comprises 13 residues. In germline, CDR1 is KGHDR, CDR2 SFDVKD. Here the CDR3 reads CATGRSGSTEAFF. CDR3 coding DNA: TGTGCCACCGGGAGAAGTGGGTCCACTGAAGCTTTCTTT.

The chain has TRBV10-3 and TRBJ2-3; 13 nucleotides match TRBD2. The V segment lost 6 bases and the J segment 2 bases; nucleotides outside the gene matches: 2. From germline, CDR1 is ENHRY and CDR2 SYGVKD. CDR3 length equals 15 residues. CDR3 DNA: TGTGCCATCAGAGGACTAGCGGGGGACACAGATACGCAGTATTTT. Amino acids: CAIRGLAGDTDTQYF.

The chain combines TRBV4-1 with TRBJ2-7; TRBD1 matches 7 bases. The CDR3 contains 15 residues. Per germline, CDR1 MGHRA and CDR2 YSYEKL. V lost 3 bases, J lost 7 bases, and 12 bases stayed unmatched. The CDR3 bases are TGCGCCAGCAGCCATTACCCGGGCTCGACAGGGGAGCAGTACTTC. Translation: CASSHYPGSTGEQYF.

This clone was detected ten times or more. Other DNA variants within this sample encode the same CDR3. The genes are TRBV27 and TRBJ2-5; D call uncertain. The ends were cut back, 3 bases at V and 2 bases at J, with 7 bases in the middle. CDR1 is MNHEY and CDR2 is SMNVEV in the germline V gene (reference sequence). CDR3 length equals 13 residues. The CDR3 is CASSFGIQETQYF. The CDR3 DNA reads as TGTGCCAGCAGTTTTGGCATACAAGAGACCCAGTACTTC.

The chain is built from TRBV10-1 and TRBJ2-1; a possible D gene is TRBD2 (6 bases). Germline assignment: CDR1 WNHNN and CDR2 SYGVQD (reference sequence). The CDR3 extends over 16 amino acids. The germline V and J ends were trimmed by 5 bases and 0 bases, with 14 bases remaining between them. The CDR3 loop is CASSSAGSGSYNEQFF. CDR3 bases: TGCGCCAGCAGTTCGGCGGGGTCTGGCTCCTACAATGAGCAGTTCTTC.

This chain links TRBV6-6 with TRBJ1-5; a weak D match, TRBD1 (5 bases). CDR3 length: 14 residues. Germline CDR1 is MNHNY and CDR2 is SVGAGI (reference sequence). V was clipped by 6 bases and J by 5 bases, with 14 bases between them. The CDR3 region is CASRPGQRDQPQHF. The CDR3, as DNA: TGTGCCAGCAGGCCCGGACAACGGGATCAGCCCCAGCATTTT.

The V and J genes are TRBV6-5 and TRBJ2-7, with 7 bases that match TRBD1. Losses at the gene ends were 5 bases for V and 3 bases for J; bases not matched to a gene: 4. CDR3 length equals 13 residues. Germline V gene sequence: CDR1 MNHEY, CDR2 SVGAGI. Here the CDR3 reads CASSLPGGYEQYV. DNA for the CDR3: TGTGCCAGCAGTCTGCCAGGGGGCTACGAGCAGTACGTC.

The chain recombines TRBV11-2 with TRBJ2-7, with unresolved D. V lost 4 bases, J lost 2 bases, and 15 bases lay in between. Germline CDR1 and CDR2: SGHAT and FQNNGV. CDR3 size: 15 residues. This chain's CDR3 is CASSSNPHSAYEQYF. CDR3 nucleotides: TGTGCCAGCAGCTCCAACCCCCACTCTGCCTACGAGCAGTACTTC. Filled out from reference TRBV11-2 and TRBJ2-7, the complete variable domain reads EAGVAQSPRYKIIEKRQSVAFWCNPISGHATLYWYQQILGQGPKLLIQFQNNGVVDDSQLPKDRFSAERLKGVDSTLKIQPAKLEDSAVYLCASSSNPHSAYEQYFGPGTRLTVT.

V usage is TRBV11-3 and J usage is TRBJ2-7; 9 bases agree with TRBD1. This CDR3 has 14 residues. V trimming: 5 bases; J trimming: 3 bases; junction bases outside the gene matches: 5. Germline V CDR1 and CDR2: SGHNT, YENEEA. The CDR3 DNA is TGTGCCAGCAGCCAAAGGACAGGGGACTACGAGCAGTACTTC. Amino acids: CASSQRTGDYEQYF.

J is TRBJ2-5 and V is TRBV5-8; D gene ambiguous. Trimming removed 3 bases from V and 5 bases from J, with 17 bases in between. CDR1 and CDR2 (germline): SGHTS, YDEGEE. The CDR3 extends over 15 amino acids. The CDR3 sequence is CASSSYGDMAETQYF. The DNA of the CDR3 is TGTGCCAGCAGCTCATACGGAGATATGGCGGAGACCCAGTACTTC.

The chain couples TRBV5-8 to TRBJ2-3; D not resolved. CDR1 SGHTS and CDR2 YDEGEE come from the germline V gene. The CDR3 is made up of 16 amino acids. Trimming took 0 bases from V and 0 from J, leaving 11 bases between them. CDR3 nucleotides: TGTGCCAGCAGCTTGGCGCCGGCGGTGAGCACAGATACGCAGTATTTT. Protein: CASSLAPAVSTDTQYF. Complete variable domain (other parts from reference TRBV5-8 and TRBJ2-3): EAGVTQSPTHLIKTRGQQATLRCSPISGHTSVYWYQQALGLGLQFLLWYDEGEERNRGNFPPRFSGRQFPNYSSELNVNALELEDSALYLCASSLAPAVSTDTQYFGPGTRLTVL.

V is TRBV9 and J is TRBJ2-7; 7 bases agree with TRBD1. V gave up 3 bases and J gave up 3 bases; unmatched junction bases: 9. CDR3 length: 15 amino acids. Germline V gene sequence: CDR1 SGDLS, CDR2 YYNGEE. The CDR3 protein is CASSARTGDYYEQYF. CDR3 DNA sequence: TGTGCCAGCAGCGCGAGGACAGGTGACTACTACGAGCAGTACTTC.

This rearrangement joins TRBV6-1 to TRBJ2-6; TRBD1 matches 11 bases. The length of the CDR3 is 17 residues. The V and J ends lost 3 bases and 3 bases, in that order; junction bases with no gene match: 4. CDR1 is MNHNS, CDR2 SASEGT, per germline. The CDR3 sequence: CASSEGQGEFGANVLTF. The CDR3, as DNA: TGTGCCAGCAGTGAGGGACAGGGGGAGTTTGGGGCCAACGTCCTGACTTTC.

This clone came up once. The rearrangement uses TRBV11-3 and TRBJ2-3; D is possibly TRBD2 (7 bases). Germline CDR1 SGHNT, CDR2 YENEEA. Trimming took 5 bases from V and 0 from J, leaving 18 bases between them. The CDR3 runs 17 residues. CDR3 nucleotide sequence: TGTGCCAGCAGCCCAGGGACATCGCGGGGGAGCACAGATACGCAGTATTTT. Translated: CASSPGTSRGSTDTQYF.

The chain joins TRBV30 to TRBJ1-3; 8 nucleotides agree with TRBD1. J lost 3 bases, V lost 4 bases, and 8 bases had no gene match. The CDR3 has 15 residues. Germline values: CDR1 GTSNPN, CDR2 SVGIG (reference sequence). The CDR3 sequence is CAWKEGQGFGNTIYF. The CDR3 bases are TGTGCCTGGAAAGAAGGACAGGGTTTTGGAAACACCATATATTTT.

As for this clone: A junction end diverges from the germline sequence, so it may reflect a read error. DNA of the CDR3: TGTGCCAGCAGCGAAGGGCCAGGACTAGCGGGGGAAGAGACCCAGTACTTC. It translates to CASSEGPGLAGEETQYF. The V and J genes are TRBV6-1 and TRBJ2-5; TRBD2 agrees at 13 bases. The CDR3 spans 17 residues. The germline gives CDR1 MNHNS, CDR2 SASEGT.

The V call is TRBV20-1, the J call TRBJ2-7, with D unclear. The length of the CDR3 is 10 residues. The germline V gene has CDR1 DFQATT and CDR2 SNEGSKA (reference sequence). V was trimmed by 6 bases and J by 3 bases, leaving 6 bases between them. The chain's CDR3 is CSARYYEQYF. CDR3 nucleotide sequence: TGCAGTGCAAGATACTACGAGCAGTACTTC.

This clone was detected only a few times. This chain connects TRBV6-1 to TRBJ1-2; TRBD1 might be the D (5 bases). V lost 0 bases, J lost 4 bases, and 21 bases lay in between. CDR3 length: 18 residues. Germline V CDR1 and CDR2: MNHNS, SASEGT. The DNA of the CDR3 is TGTGCCAGCAGTGAAGCTCCATCGATGGGGGGAACCGGCTATGGCTACACCTTC. Its translation is CASSEAPSMGGTGYGYTF.

The chain combines TRBV4-1 with TRBJ1-2, with D hard to call. This CDR3 is built from 18 residues. The germline V gene encodes CDR1 MGHRA and CDR2 YSYEKL. V lost 0 bases and J 4 bases, leaving 21 bases between the germline ends. CDR3 sequence (DNA): TGCGCCAGCAGCCAAGATTGGAGGTTTTTACTAGGTGGCTATGGCTACACCTTC. Protein product: CASSQDWRFLLGGYGYTF.

This chain uses TRBV11-2 with TRBJ2-6; D is unclear. Germline lookup yields CDR1 SGHAT and CDR2 FQNNGV. The CDR3 runs 13 residues. The ends were cut back, 5 bases at V and 4 bases at J, with 6 bases in the middle. The chain's CDR3 is CASSPAGANVLTF. The CDR3 DNA follows: TGTGCCAGCAGCCCAGCGGGGGCCAACGTCCTGACTTTC.

This chain joins TRBV28 and TRBJ1-5; D not resolved. The V gene's germline CDR1 is MDHEN and CDR2 SYDVKM. Trimming pared 3 bases from V and 7 bases from J, leaving 7 bases between. This CDR3 is 12 amino acids long. The CDR3 reads CASSLWPQPQHF. DNA of the CDR3: TGTGCCAGCAGTTTGTGGCCCCAGCCCCAGCATTTT. Full variable domain (outside the CDR3, taken from reference TRBV28 and TRBJ1-5): DVKVTQSSRYLVKRTGEKVFLECVQDMDHENMFWYRQDPGLGLRLIYFSYDVKMKEKGDIPEGYSVSREKKERFSLILESASTNQTSMYLCASSLWPQPQHFGDGTRLSIL.

This clone has a single count. The chain is built from TRBV19 and TRBJ1-2; D gene uncertain. This CDR3 has 14 amino acids. The germline gives CDR1 LNHDA, CDR2 SQIVND (reference sequence). Deletions cut 0 bases from V and 7 bases from J, with 12 bases between. The CDR3 is CASSIDVGDGGYTF. CDR3 nucleotide sequence: TGTGCCAGTAGTATAGACGTCGGAGACGGTGGCTACACCTTC.

This clone was seen a few times. J is TRBJ2-1 and V is TRBV30, with 10 bases matching TRBD2. The germline V gene has CDR1 GTSNPN and CDR2 SVGIG (reference sequence). After removal of 4 bases from V and 3 bases from J, the junction contained 18 bases not matched to a gene. This CDR3 is built from 19 residues. The DNA for the CDR3 is TGTGCCTGGAAGGGTTTTCACGCTAGCGGGGGTTCTCACTACAATGAGCAGTTCTTC. Protein sequence: CAWKGFHASGGSHYNEQFF.

This chain links TRBV28 with TRBJ2-2; 7 nucleotides line up with TRBD1. Germline CDR1 is MDHEN and CDR2 is SYDVKM. The length of the CDR3 is 15 residues. V was clipped by 5 bases and J by 1 base; unmatched bases: 4. Here the CDR3 reads CASSTGTVNTGELFF. For the CDR3, the DNA is TGTGCCAGCAGTACCGGGACAGTGAACACCGGGGAGCTGTTTTTT. The full variable domain, in which reference TRBV28 and TRBJ2-2 provide the parts outside the CDR3, is DVKVTQSSRYLVKRTGEKVFLECVQDMDHENMFWYRQDPGLGLRLIYFSYDVKMKEKGDIPEGYSVSREKKERFSLILESASTNQTSMYLCASSTGTVNTGELFFGEGSRLTVL.

This clone was detected ten times or more. This sequence joins TRBV4-1 and TRBJ2-1, with 8 bases fitting TRBD2. Germline trimming cut 4 bases from V and 6 bases from J; bases unmatched to any gene: 11. Germline assignment: CDR1 MGHRA and CDR2 YSYEKL. The CDR3 sequence is 16 residues long. CDR3 DNA sequence: TGCGCCAGCAGCCTTGTTCTAGCGGGCTCGGGCAATGAGCAGTTCTTC. This encodes CASSLVLAGSGNEQFF.